This is a list of T cell receptor beta chains from one sample in a study of blood T cell repertoires in COVID-19. Assay used: immunoSEQ multiplex PCR; TCRdb lists only in-frame clones, some missing. The sample holds some 160,000 clones, 76% seen once. The sample comprised peripheral blood. All receptors derive from a man aged 55-75 years with acute or convalescent COVID-19. Both conserved end residues are part of each CDR3. D genes are given only for firm matches. Some rows mark clone size as missing; the rest say once, few, many or name a class of expanded clone.

.	TRBV28	TRBJ1-5	.	15	CASSPDTTSNQPQHF	TGTGCCAGCAGTCCGGACACTACTAGCAATCAGCCCCAGCATTTT
once	TRBV7-8	TRBJ2-1	TRBD1	14	CASSRDRSYNEQFF	TGTGCCAGCAGCCGGGACAGGTCCTACAATGAGCAGTTCTTC
.	TRBV28	TRBJ1-4	.	19	CASSSQGGTPLGRGEKLFF	TGTGCCAGCAGTTCCCAGGGCGGGACGCCCTTGGGACGGGGTGAAAAACTGTTTTTT
.	TRBV2	TRBJ2-1	.	13	CASKLAAYNEQFF	TGTGCCAGCAAACTAGCCGCGTACAATGAGCAGTTCTTC
.	TRBV14	TRBJ2-7	TRBD2	16	CASSQSGLAGVYEQYF	TGTGCCAGCAGCCAATCAGGACTAGCGGGAGTGTACGAGCAGTACTTC
.	TRBV9	TRBJ1-4	TRBD1	15	CASSFRGTSNEKLFF	TGTGCCAGCAGCTTCAGGGGGACCTCTAATGAAAAACTGTTTTTT
.	TRBV2	TRBJ2-1	.	15	CASSYSVRLYNEQFF	TGTGCCAGCAGTTACTCCGTGAGACTCTACAATGAGCAGTTCTTC
few	TRBV30	TRBJ1-4	.	14	CAWRGPATNEKLFF	TGTGCCTGGAGGGGCCCCGCAACTAATGAAAAACTGTTTTTT
once	TRBV3-1/TRBV3-2	TRBJ1-2	.	16	CASNSFGAKGDYGYTF	TGTGCCAGCAACTCATTCGGGGCCAAGGGGGACTATGGCTACACCTTC
.	TRBV11-1	TRBJ2-2	.	16	CASSPGEGVNTGELFF	TGTGCCAGCAGCCCTGGGGAGGGGGTGAACACCGGGGAGCTGTTTTTT
.	TRBV2	TRBJ2-3	TRBD2	16	CASSQGLAGVRDTQYF	TGTGCCAGCAGCCAGGGACTAGCGGGAGTGCGAGATACGCAGTATTTT
.	TRBV5-1	TRBJ2-7	TRBD2	16	CASSLGLAGGLDEQYF	TGCGCCAGCAGCCTCGGACTAGCGGGAGGGCTTGACGAGCAGTACTTC
.	TRBV19	TRBJ2-5	.	13	CATRDGGVETQYF	TGTGCCACCCGGGACGGCGGGGTAGAGACCCAGTACTTC
.	TRBV19	TRBJ1-5	TRBD1	17	CASRTRQGTHSNQPQHF	TGTGCCAGTAGAACCCGACAGGGAACCCATAGCAATCAGCCCCAGCATTTT
few	TRBV18	TRBJ1-1	TRBD1	15	CASSPRQGAETEAFF	TGTGCCAGCTCACCACGACAGGGGGCAGAAACTGAAGCTTTCTTT
.	TRBV24-1	TRBJ1-2	.	13	CATSDATGLGYTF	TGTGCCACCAGTGATGCCACAGGGTTGGGCTACACCTTC
once	TRBV2	TRBJ2-2	.	16	CASSVTTVANTGELFF	TGTGCCAGCAGTGTTACGACAGTAGCGAACACCGGGGAGCTGTTTTTT
once	TRBV11-3	TRBJ2-5	TRBD1	15	CASSPGTGLQETQYF	TGTGCCAGCAGCCCCGGGACAGGCCTACAAGAGACCCAGTACTTC
few	TRBV9	TRBJ2-6	.	17	CASSVNRWGAGANVLTF	TGTGCCAGCAGCGTAAATCGGTGGGGGGCTGGGGCCAACGTCCTGACTTTC
.	TRBV7-9	TRBJ2-1	.	14	CASSSREVYNEQFF	TGTGCCAGCAGCTCAAGGGAGGTTTACAATGAGCAGTTCTTC